Below, 17 T cell receptor beta chains from the same sample are listed, as sequenced in a study of blood T cell repertoires in COVID-19. The protocol was immunoSEQ multiplex PCR, while the TCRdb copy is restricted to in-frame clones and leaves out a portion. Counted here are some 250,000 clones, roughly 85% occurring once; the ten biggest clones make up less than 3.5%. Input material: peripheral blood. Receptors were obtained from a woman under 30 with acute or convalescent COVID-19.

This rearrangement joins TRBV7-2 to TRBJ2-1; tentatively, D is TRBD2 (5 bases). This CDR3 has 15 amino acids. Germline V lookup: CDR1 SGHTA, CDR2 FQGNSA. Trimming took 3 bases from V and 5 from J, leaving 14 bases between them. The CDR3 here is CASSLGWELHNEQFF. Here the CDR3 DNA reads TGTGCCAGCAGCTTGGGGTGGGAGCTTCACAATGAGCAGTTCTTC.

This chain joins TRBV5-1 and TRBJ2-2; no definite D call. Germline V lookup: CDR1 SGHRS, CDR2 YFSETQ. The V end was cut by 3 bases, the J end by 7 bases, with 4 bases between. The CDR3 contains 11 residues. For the CDR3, the DNA is TGCGCCAGCAGCTACAACGGGGAGCTGTTTTTT. Protein: CASSYNGELFF.

This chain links TRBV27 with TRBJ2-5; 12 bases are shared with TRBD2. This CDR3 has 17 residues. The junction had 11 bases not matched to a gene; V was cut back by 5 bases and J by 4 bases. Germline V gene data show CDR1 as MNHEY and CDR2 as SMNVEV (reference sequence). As DNA, the CDR3 is TGTGCCAGCAGTCCTCCTAGCGGGAGGGCCTGGCGAGAGACCCAGTACTTC. Translation: CASSPPSGRAWRETQYF.

The J gene is TRBJ2-7, the V gene TRBV5-5; weak D call: TRBD2 (6 bases). The CDR3 spans 15 residues. V was shortened by 3 bases and J by 2 bases, with 15 bases between the two germline ends. CDR1 is SGHKS, CDR2 YYEKEE, per germline (reference sequence). The chain's CDR3 is CASSYRDSRTYEQYF. CDR3 DNA: TGTGCCAGCAGCTACCGGGACTCTAGAACCTACGAGCAGTACTTC.

The rearrangement links TRBV5-4 to TRBJ2-4, with no clear D. Trimming took off 4 bases at V and 5 bases at J, with 4 bases between the two ends. The germline V gene has CDR1 SGHNT and CDR2 YYREEE (reference sequence). CDR3 length: 11 residues. The CDR3 DNA reads TGTGCCAGCAGCCAGGAAAACATTCAGTACTTC. Amino acid sequence: CASSQENIQYF.

The chain uses TRBV6-5 and TRBJ1-1; no definite D call. Deletions cut 4 bases from V and 4 bases from J, with 16 bases between. There are 15 residues in the CDR3. Germline V CDR1 and CDR2: MNHEY, SVGAGI. The CDR3 DNA reads as TGTGCCAGCAGTTTCACACAAAGGCGCGGCACTGAAGCTTTCTTT. Its translation is CASSFTQRRGTEAFF.

The rearrangement links TRBV7-2 to TRBJ1-1, with 9 bases aligning to TRBD1. Trimming at V came to 2 bases and at J to 1 base, leaving 5 bases not matched to a gene. The CDR3 contains 16 residues. Looked up from germline, CDR1 is SGHTA and CDR2 is FQGNSA. The CDR3 reads CASSLLWGQGNTEAFF. In nucleotides, the CDR3 is TGTGCCAGCAGCTTATTATGGGGACAGGGGAACACTGAAGCTTTCTTT.

V usage is TRBV6-6 and J usage is TRBJ2-5, with a possible D match to TRBD1 (5 bases). Germline-derived CDR1 and CDR2 are MNHNY and SVGAGI (reference sequence). The CDR3 runs 14 residues. Trimming removed 6 bases at V and 1 base at J, with 12 bases between. The CDR3: CASRLGHLQETQYF. The CDR3 bases are TGTGCCAGCAGACTTGGACACCTCCAAGAGACCCAGTACTTC.

This chain uses TRBV28 with TRBJ2-4; 12 bases line up with TRBD2. Per germline, CDR1 MDHEN and CDR2 SYDVKM. This CDR3 is built from 16 residues. With V trimmed by 4 bases and J by 3 bases, 4 bases remained unmatched. The CDR3 DNA reads as TGTGCCAGCAGTTCGACTAGCGGGAGTAGCAAAAACATTCAGTACTTC. Protein product: CASSSTSGSSKNIQYF.

This chain joins TRBV28 and TRBJ1-1, with D perhaps TRBD1 (5 bases). The germline V gene encodes CDR1 MDHEN and CDR2 SYDVKM. The CDR3 loop spans 15 amino acids. V gave up 3 bases and J gave up 6 bases, with 17 bases separating them. The CDR3 DNA follows: TGTGCCAGCAGTTTCGGGGGTAGCGTCTTGTCTGAAGCTTTCTTT. It translates to CASSFGGSVLSEAFF.

A single count supports this clone. The J gene is TRBJ2-2, the V gene TRBV18, with 11 bases identical to TRBD1. The CDR3 contains 15 residues. Germline-derived CDR1 and CDR2 are KGHSH and LQKENI. The V segment lost 3 bases and the J segment 3 bases; nucleotides outside the gene matches: 0. The CDR3 is CASSPGQGDTGELFF. The CDR3 region has the DNA TGTGCCAGCTCACCGGGACAGGGGGACACCGGGGAGCTGTTTTTT.

The rearrangement joins TRBV9 to TRBJ2-7; TRBD2 matches at 11 bases. V shed 3 bases and J 2 bases; nucleotides not matched to a gene: 7. CDR3 length: 16 residues. Germline CDR1 reads SGDLS; CDR2 reads YYNGEE. CDR3 sequence: CASSAVGLADPYEQYF. Here the CDR3 DNA reads TGTGCCAGCAGCGCCGTGGGACTAGCGGACCCCTACGAGCAGTACTTC. The full variable domain, completed using reference TRBV9 and TRBJ2-7, is DSGVTQTPKHLITATGQRVTLRCSPRSGDLSVYWYQQSLDQGLQFLIQYYNGEERAKGNILERFSAQQFPDLHSELNLSSLELGDSALYFCASSAVGLADPYEQYFGPGTRLTVT.

The rearrangement uses TRBV10-2 and TRBJ2-4, with 13 nucleotides matching TRBD2. The length of the CDR3 is 17 residues. The V segment lost 5 bases and the J segment 7 bases; nucleotides outside the gene matches: 11. The germline CDR1 and CDR2 sequences are WSHSY and SAAADI. The CDR3 sequence: CASSPPTSGRAGNIQYF. The CDR3 DNA reads TGCGCCAGCAGTCCCCCCACTAGCGGGAGGGCCGGGAACATTCAGTACTTC.

This clone was seen a few times. V and J are TRBV3-1 (or the pseudogene TRBV3-2) and TRBJ1-1, with 9 bases aligning to TRBD1. Germline CDR1 and CDR2: LGHDT and YNNKEL (reference sequence). V shed 2 bases, J shed 5 bases, and the junction held 6 bases outside the gene matches. The CDR3 sequence is 15 residues long. In DNA form, the CDR3 reads TGTGCCAGCAGCCAATCCCCGACAGGGGGGACTGAAGCTTTCTTT. Translating it yields CASSQSPTGGTEAFF.

This chain connects TRBV27 to TRBJ2-1; D possibly corresponds to TRBD1 (5 bases). This CDR3 has 14 amino acids. Germline values: CDR1 MNHEY, CDR2 SMNVEV (reference sequence). Trimming took off 7 bases at V and 0 bases at J, with 10 bases between the two ends. CDR3 loop: CASKRQNSYNEQFF. The CDR3 nucleotides are TGTGCCAGCAAGAGACAGAACTCCTACAATGAGCAGTTCTTC.

The J gene is TRBJ1-1, the V gene TRBV27; D is unclear. From germline, CDR1 is MNHEY and CDR2 SMNVEV (reference sequence). This CDR3 has 13 residues. The V gene lost 0 bases and the J gene lost 6 bases, with 8 bases spanning the gap. The CDR3: CASSLSGRAEAFF. The CDR3 DNA follows: TGTGCCAGCAGTTTATCGGGGAGAGCTGAAGCTTTCTTT.

This clone has more than one count but fewer than ten. J is TRBJ2-1 and V is TRBV6-4, with TRBD2 identical over 11 bases. This CDR3 contains 15 residues. The germline V gene encodes CDR1 MRHNA and CDR2 SNTAGT. J gave up 8 bases and V 3 bases, and 6 bases lay outside the gene matches. Written as DNA, the CDR3 is TGTGCCAGCAGTGAAACTAGCGGGAGTAGCGATGAGCAGTTCTTC. Its protein product is CASSETSGSSDEQFF.